A selection of T cell receptor beta chains follows, all from one sample in a study of tumor T cells in aggressive B-cell lymphoma. The data were produced by immunoSEQ multiplex PCR, yet TCRdb's version contains in-frame clones alone and is incomplete. The repertoire has thousands of clones, 90% to 95% of them found once; the top ten carry over 3.5%. The sample taken for sequencing was tumor tissue. These receptors all stem from an adult with diffuse large B cell lymphoma. CDR3s include the opening cysteine and the closing phenylalanine or tryptophan. Each record gives: D gene, V gene, J gene, clone size, CDR3 protein, CDR3 DNA. The D gene is left open where the match is weak. Only part of the rows carry a size: once, few, many, or a class if the clone is expanded.

NA	TRBV14	TRBJ2-1	NA	CASSPSFSEQFF	TGTGCCAGCAGCCCGTCTTTTAGTGAGCAGTTCTTC
NA	TRBV6-1	TRBJ1-4	NA	CASSEAGALNEKLFF	TGTGCCAGCAGTGAAGCAGGAGCCCTAAATGAAAAACTGTTTTTT
TRBD2	TRBV13	TRBJ2-3	once	CASSSRTRLSTDTQYF	TGTGCCAGCAGCTCCCGGACTAGGCTGAGCACAGATACGCAGTATTTT
TRBD1	TRBV4-1	TRBJ2-7	NA	CASSRANRGPYEQYF	TGCGCCAGCAGCCGCGCGAACAGGGGGCCCTACGAGCAGTACTTC
NA	TRBV9	TRBJ1-1	once	CASSVEWGDTEAFF	TGTGCCAGCAGCGTAGAGTGGGGCGACACTGAAGCTTTCTTT
NA	TRBV7-9	TRBJ2-5	NA	CASSLLRDGEQYF	TGTGCCAGCAGCCTCTTGAGGGATGGGGAGCAGTACTTC
NA	TRBV11-3	TRBJ1-6	NA	CASSLSPGTPLHF	TGTGCCAGCAGCTTATCCCCAGGGACACCCCTCCACTTT
TRBD1	TRBV27	TRBJ2-5	NA	CASSLRPTGQETQYF	TGTGCCAGCAGTCTCCGTCCGACAGGGCAAGAGACCCAGTACTTC
TRBD1	TRBV6-5	TRBJ2-3	once	CASSYRTGVADTQYF	TGTGCCAGCAGTTACCGGACAGGGGTTGCAGATACGCAGTATTTT
NA	TRBV4-2	TRBJ2-7	NA	CASSHGQAENEQYF	TGTGCCAGCAGCCACGGACAAGCCGAAAACGAGCAGTACTTC
NA	TRBV18	TRBJ1-1	NA	CASSVNAVQGRGTEAFF	TGTGCCAGCTCGGTTAACGCTGTACAAGGGAGGGGAACTGAAGCTTTCTTT
NA	TRBV9	TRBJ1-5	NA	CASSVGTEGNQPQHF	TGTGCCAGCAGCGTAGGGACAGAGGGCAATCAGCCCCAGCATTTT
TRBD1	TRBV27	TRBJ2-7	NA	CASSLSFLGQGIYEQYF	TGTGCCAGCAGTTTATCTTTTTTGGGACAGGGAATCTACGAGCAGTACTTC
NA	TRBV19	TRBJ1-1	NA	CASGRGGMGTEAFF	TGTGCCAGTGGGAGGGGGGGTATGGGCACTGAAGCTTTCTTT
TRBD1	TRBV9	TRBJ1-5	NA	CASSAGQGNQPQHF	TGTGCCAGCAGCGCCGGACAGGGAAATCAGCCCCAGCATTTT
NA	TRBV14	TRBJ2-2	NA	CASSHTSGRGRGELFF	TGTGCCAGCAGCCATACCTCTGGAAGGGGTCGCGGGGAGCTGTTTTTT
NA	TRBV27	TRBJ2-2	NA	CASSSAGELFF	TGTGCCAGCAGTTCGGCCGGGGAGCTGTTTTTT